The entry below gives a single TCR beta chain sequence along with its context. No antigen is known for it. This specimen belongs to a study of T cell responses to AZD1222 COVID-19 vaccine. Assay: immunoSEQ multiplex PCR; the TCRdb copy retains only in-frame clones and omits some. The sample carries about 140,000 clones, 92% recorded once. Findings and caveats of the study: Nearly half of spike-specific TCRs reportedly target unmutated variant regions. Donors, mostly white British, included more females; clonal diversity was possibly underestimated. AZD1222 recipients seropositive at baseline numbered only five to seven. The repertoires were collected only after the peak T cell response.

The V and J ends lost 7 bases and 13 bases respectively, with 23 bases between them. The CDR3 is made up of 12 amino acids. Germline CDR1 is SQVTM and CDR2 is ANQGSEA. The J gene is TRBJ2-7, the V gene TRBV29-1, with D possibly being TRBD1 or TRBD2 (5 bases each). Source: peripheral blood, taken on day 0 of AZD1222 vaccination. The clonotype originates from an adult in good health. CDR3 DNA: TGCAGCGGATCGTCCGGGACCACGGGCGTCTACTTC. This gives the protein CSGSSGTTGVYF.